The 7 T cell receptor beta chains presented below share a single source sample, sequenced in a study of CD8 T cells in Susac syndrome. Random hexamers were used to reverse transcribe an amount of roughly 0.5 to 1 ug RNA. TCRdb re-derived calls from the immunoSEQ multiplex PCR reads in MiXCR, one entry per CDR3 protein. The sample shows around 200,000 distinct CDR3 sequences, around 94% of them seen only once. What was sequenced was CD4+ T cells from PBMCs. The receptor source for this set is a human donor with Susac syndrome.

Here the CDR3 DNA reads TGCAGCGTGTACGTTCACATGCTTATGAACACTGAAGCTTTCTTT. The encoded protein is CSVYVHMLMNTEAFF. V is TRBV29-1 and J is TRBJ1-1; D remains ambiguous. This CDR3 spans 15 amino acids. Per germline, CDR1 SQVTM and CDR2 ANQGSEA. V gave up 6 bases and J gave up 0 bases, with 17 bases separating them.

This chain links TRBV18 with TRBJ1-5; 8 bases fit TRBD1. This CDR3 region has 13 residues. Per the germline V gene, CDR1 is KGHSH and CDR2 is LQKENI. V was pared by 5 bases and J by 8 bases, with 5 bases of the junction left unmatched. As DNA, the CDR3 is TGTGCCAGCTCAACCGGACAGGGAAAGCCCCAGCATTTT. This codes for CASSTGQGKPQHF.

In DNA, the CDR3 is TGTGCCAGCTCCAACAGGGATGGAGAGACCCAGTACTTC. Amino acid sequence: CASSNRDGETQYF. The chain couples TRBV6-9 to TRBJ2-5, with D perhaps matching TRBD1 (6 bases). Trimming removed 8 bases from V and 4 bases from J, with 14 bases in between. Germline CDR1 and CDR2: MNHGY and SVAAGI. This CDR3 has 13 residues.

The V call is TRBV20-1, the J call TRBJ2-5; no clear D. V lost 2 bases and J 5 bases, leaving 12 bases between the germline ends. This CDR3 contains 13 residues. In germline, CDR1 is DFQATT, CDR2 SNEGSKA (reference sequence). CDR3 residues: CSARIPYGETQYF. The DNA of the CDR3 is TGCAGTGCTAGAATCCCCTATGGGGAGACCCAGTACTTC.

The CDR3 coding sequence is TGTGCCAGCAGGGACACCCGCAATCAGCCCCAGCATTTT. Encoded protein: CASRDTRNQPQHF. J is TRBJ1-5 and V is TRBV27; perhaps TRBD1 as D (5 bases). Germline assignment: CDR1 MNHEY and CDR2 SMNVEV (reference sequence). The CDR3 is made up of 13 amino acids. Trimming removed 6 bases at V and 2 bases at J, with 8 bases between.

This chain uses TRBV4-3 with TRBJ2-7; no firm D call. Trimming removed 0 bases from V and 2 bases from J, with 8 bases in between. From germline, CDR1 is LGHNA and CDR2 YSLEER. The CDR3 length is 14 residues. Written as DNA, the CDR3 is TGCGCCAGCAGCCAAGAACGGAGCACCTACGAGCAGTACTTC. Its protein product is CASSQERSTYEQYF.

V is TRBV9 and J is TRBJ1-1, with D uncertain. Germline CDR1 SGDLS, CDR2 YYNGEE. Trimming stripped 4 bases from V and 8 bases from J, with 21 bases between. The CDR3 has 15 residues. The CDR3: CASSPATAGSPEAFF. The CDR3 DNA reads as TGTGCCAGCAGCCCAGCGACGGCAGGCTCACCAGAAGCTTTCTTT.